These T cell receptor beta chains were read from a single sample in a study of vaccination effects on CD4 cells after COVID-19. The method was immunoSEQ multiplex PCR; TCRdb's version includes in-frame clones alone and lacks a portion of them. The profile shows tens of thousands of clones, 65% to 80% of them singletons. No antigens are known for them. The sample in question was CD4+ T cells from PBMCs cultured with HCoV-NL63 spike peptides, obtained before COVID-19 vaccination. These receptors all stem from a human donor who had a prior SARS-CoV-2 infection. Both conserved end residues are part of each CDR3. The D gene is left open where the match is weak. Rows may omit the clone size; those that give it use once, few, many or a size class.

CDR3nt: TGCGCCAGCAGCATAAGCGGGGGGGCGGACACCGGGGAGCTGTTTTTT
CDR3aa: CASSISGGADTGELFF
j_gene: TRBJ2-2
abundance: NA
v_gene: TRBV5-1
d_gene: TRBD2

CDR3nt: TGTGCCATCGGGGTGGAGGGGGTCATGAACACTGAAGCTTTCTTT
CDR3aa: CAIGVEGVMNTEAFF
j_gene: TRBJ1-1
abundance: NA
v_gene: TRBV10-3
d_gene: NA

CDR3nt: TGTGCCAGCAGCTTAAACTCCTATAATTCACCCCTCCACTTT
CDR3aa: CASSLNSYNSPLHF
j_gene: TRBJ1-6
abundance: NA
v_gene: TRBV5-6
d_gene: NA

CDR3nt: TGTGCCAGCAGCCTCACAGCCGGTGGGAATGAGCAGTTCTTC
CDR3aa: CASSLTAGGNEQFF
j_gene: TRBJ2-1
abundance: NA
v_gene: TRBV7-3
d_gene: NA

CDR3nt: TGTGCCAGCAGCTTAGGGCAGATTTCCTACGAGCAGTACTTC
CDR3aa: CASSLGQISYEQYF
j_gene: TRBJ2-7
abundance: NA
v_gene: TRBV7-8
d_gene: NA

CDR3nt: TGTGCCAGCAGTTCCGGACAGTACTCTGGAAACACCATATATTTT
CDR3aa: CASSSGQYSGNTIYF
j_gene: TRBJ1-3
abundance: NA
v_gene: TRBV6-5
d_gene: NA

CDR3nt: TGTGCCAGCAGCTTAGTCGGGGAAGGGGGTACGCAGTATTTT
CDR3aa: CASSLVGEGGTQYF
j_gene: TRBJ2-3
abundance: NA
v_gene: TRBV7-9
d_gene: NA

CDR3nt: TGTGCCAGCAGTTTGGGGGGGACCAATAATTCACCCCTCCACTTT
CDR3aa: CASSLGGTNNSPLHF
j_gene: TRBJ1-6
abundance: NA
v_gene: TRBV27
d_gene: NA

CDR3nt: TGTGCCTCCGGCCCCGGGACAGGGGGCTACGAGCAGTACTTC
CDR3aa: CASGPGTGGYEQYF
j_gene: TRBJ2-7
abundance: NA
v_gene: TRBV30
d_gene: TRBD1

CDR3nt: TGTGCCAGCAGCTTTGGTTCCTCCACAGGGACGTGGTTGGACATTCAGTACTTC
CDR3aa: CASSFGSSTGTWLDIQYF
j_gene: TRBJ2-4
abundance: NA
v_gene: TRBV5-4
d_gene: NA

CDR3nt: TGTGCCAGCAGCTTATTGCCTCCCGATCGGGACAAAGCTTTCTTT
CDR3aa: CASSLLPPDRDKAFF
j_gene: TRBJ1-1
abundance: NA
v_gene: TRBV11-2
d_gene: NA

CDR3nt: TGTGCCAGCAGCGTATATCCAGGGGGTGAGCAGTTCTTC
CDR3aa: CASSVYPGGEQFF
j_gene: TRBJ2-1
abundance: few
v_gene: TRBV9
d_gene: TRBD1

CDR3nt: TGCAGTGCTAGTCCGGTAGCCTCTGGAAACACCATATATTTT
CDR3aa: CSASPVASGNTIYF
j_gene: TRBJ1-3
abundance: NA
v_gene: TRBV20-1
d_gene: NA

CDR3nt: TGTGCCAGCAGCCCCCCACCTCGACAGGCCGGAAACACCATATATTTT
CDR3aa: CASSPPPRQAGNTIYF
j_gene: TRBJ1-3
abundance: once
v_gene: TRBV7-9
d_gene: NA

CDR3nt: TGTGCCAGCAGCTTAAGCCCAGCGGGAGAAATTCGCTACAATGAGCAGTTCTTC
CDR3aa: CASSLSPAGEIRYNEQFF
j_gene: TRBJ2-1
abundance: NA
v_gene: TRBV7-2
d_gene: TRBD2

CDR3nt: TGTGCCAGCAGCCCAGCGGCGCCGGGGGGAACGACCGGGGAGCTGTTTTTT
CDR3aa: CASSPAAPGGTTGELFF
j_gene: TRBJ2-2
abundance: NA
v_gene: TRBV5-4
d_gene: TRBD2

CDR3nt: TGTGCCAGCAGTGGGGATAAGGGCTCCTACGAGCAGTACTTC
CDR3aa: CASSGDKGSYEQYF
j_gene: TRBJ2-7
abundance: NA
v_gene: TRBV28
d_gene: NA

CDR3nt: TGTGCCAGCAGCGTAGCAGTCGAAGGGAGCACCATATATTTT
CDR3aa: CASSVAVEGSTIYF
j_gene: TRBJ1-3
abundance: NA
v_gene: TRBV9
d_gene: NA

CDR3nt: TGCGCCAGCAGCCTTACCACGGGGACCTCTGGAAACACCATATATTTT
CDR3aa: CASSLTTGTSGNTIYF
j_gene: TRBJ1-3
abundance: NA
v_gene: TRBV5-1
d_gene: NA

CDR3nt: TGTGCTAGCAGCCCTGTTATTGGGGCCAACGTCCTGACTTTC
CDR3aa: CASSPVIGANVLTF
j_gene: TRBJ2-6
abundance: NA
v_gene: TRBV7-7
d_gene: NA

CDR3nt: TGTGCCTGGAGTCCCGGCGGGCCCGTCTACGAGCAGTACTTC
CDR3aa: CAWSPGGPVYEQYF
j_gene: TRBJ2-7
abundance: few
v_gene: TRBV30
d_gene: NA

CDR3nt: TGTGCCAGCAGCAGTGGGGACGGGGATCAGCCCCAGCATTTT
CDR3aa: CASSSGDGDQPQHF
j_gene: TRBJ1-5
abundance: NA
v_gene: TRBV21-1
d_gene: NA

CDR3nt: TGTGCCATCAGTGACCCCCGTGAGGCCATTTCAATCGCCTACGAGCAGTACTTC
CDR3aa: CAISDPREAISIAYEQYF
j_gene: TRBJ2-7
abundance: once
v_gene: TRBV10-3
d_gene: NA

CDR3nt: TGTGCCACCCAGGACGGCTACACTGAAGCTTTCTTT
CDR3aa: CATQDGYTEAFF
j_gene: TRBJ1-1
abundance: NA
v_gene: TRBV10-3
d_gene: NA

CDR3nt: TGCGCCAGCAGCTTTAATAAGGATACGCAGTATTTT
CDR3aa: CASSFNKDTQYF
j_gene: TRBJ2-3
abundance: NA
v_gene: TRBV5-1
d_gene: NA

CDR3nt: TGTGCCAGCAGTTACTCTACTGGGCGGGGGAACACTGAAGCTTTCTTT
CDR3aa: CASSYSTGRGNTEAFF
j_gene: TRBJ1-1
abundance: NA
v_gene: TRBV6-6
d_gene: NA

CDR3nt: TGTGCCAGCAGCCAAGAAGAACCCTCTAACTACAATGAGCAGTTCTTC
CDR3aa: CASSQEEPSNYNEQFF
j_gene: TRBJ2-1
abundance: NA
v_gene: TRBV14
d_gene: NA

CDR3nt: TGTGCCAGCAGCCAAGTTGGAGGGGAAGATCGCGAGCAGTACTTC
CDR3aa: CASSQVGGEDREQYF
j_gene: TRBJ2-7
abundance: NA
v_gene: TRBV14
d_gene: NA

CDR3nt: TGCGCCAGCAGCTTGACTGCCGGGGGCGGCTACACCTTC
CDR3aa: CASSLTAGGGYTF
j_gene: TRBJ1-2
abundance: NA
v_gene: TRBV5-1
d_gene: NA

CDR3nt: TGTGCCAGCAGCGAGAGGGCCTTGAACACTGAAGCTTTCTTT
CDR3aa: CASSERALNTEAFF
j_gene: TRBJ1-1
abundance: once
v_gene: TRBV7-9
d_gene: NA

CDR3nt: TGTGCCAGCAGCATGACAGCTAATTCACCCCTCCACTTT
CDR3aa: CASSMTANSPLHF
j_gene: TRBJ1-6
abundance: NA
v_gene: TRBV7-3
d_gene: NA

CDR3nt: TGTGCCAGCAGCCCGGCACTCAAAGATAGGCTGCGGGGACCGGGACACCACCGGCGGAATGAGCAGTTCTTC
CDR3aa: CASSPALKDRLRGPGHHRRNEQFF
j_gene: TRBJ2-1
abundance: NA
v_gene: TRBV14
d_gene: NA

CDR3nt: TGTGCCTGGTCCCGGACAGGGATGTTCGAGACCCAGTACTTC
CDR3aa: CAWSRTGMFETQYF
j_gene: TRBJ2-5
abundance: NA
v_gene: TRBV30
d_gene: TRBD1

CDR3nt: TGTGCCAGCAGCCATACTTTCTCGGGGCCTAACTATGGCTACACCTTC
CDR3aa: CASSHTFSGPNYGYTF
j_gene: TRBJ1-2
abundance: NA
v_gene: TRBV3-1/TRBV3-2
d_gene: NA

CDR3nt: TGTGCCAGCAGGGAGGGACTAGCGGGGCGTGGCGAGCAGTTCTTC
CDR3aa: CASREGLAGRGEQFF
j_gene: TRBJ2-1
abundance: NA
v_gene: TRBV2
d_gene: TRBD2